This T cell receptor beta chain is drawn from a study of blood T cells in healthy people across ages. About the study: Through template switching, about one barcoded beta molecule was captured per two T cells, as measured in model experiments.

Notes on the study in general: Long-lived donors carried more naive CD4+ cells and greater diversity than aged donors.

Trimming removed 2 bases at V and 3 bases at J, with 9 bases between. The CDR3 is 13 residues long. Germline V gene lookup returns CDR1 SQVTM and CDR2 ANQGSEA. On this clonotype: What it binds is unknown.

It was with a sample-barcoded 5' primer and a J-beta primer mix that a second PCR of roughly 7 to 12 cycles was run. Each cDNA molecule carried a tag from a template-switch adaptor that contained 12 random nucleotides. At least 2.5 million CDR3-containing paired-end reads were obtained per sample. TCRdb re-derived calls from the 5' RACE reads in MiXCR, one entry per CDR3 protein. This table holds more than 1,400,000 distinct CDR3 sequences, roughly 45% found once. The sequenced material came from blood. The chain is built from TRBV29-1 and TRBJ2-3; D gene unclear. This receptor was obtained from a woman aged 18-29 years in good health. The CDR3 bases are TGCAGCGTTGAACACAAATCAACAGATACGCAGTATTTT. Its protein is CSVEHKSTDTQYF.